This TCR beta chain comes out of a study of spatial heterogeneity in lung cancer. Study as a whole: On average, each unique TCR and UMI combination appeared more than ten times in raw reads. Study results and limitations: Detection of ubiquitous tumor TCRs in blood was higher at resection than follow-up.

TCR cDNA molecules each had a unique molecular identifier. One entry per CDR3 protein results from TCRdb running MiXCR on the 5' RACE reads. In the table there are more than 60,000 distinct CDR3 sequences, roughly 6.4% of which are singletons. This clonotype was detected many times. Its antigen is not identified. Time point given: sample taken at primary tumor resection. Sequencing was performed on whole RNA extracted from tumor and nontumor lung tissue, or from frozen PBMC, and the material was left unsorted. The germline CDR1 and CDR2 sequences are SQVTM and ANQGSEA. The CDR3 length is 14 residues. After removal of 5 bases from V and 3 bases from J, the junction contained 7 bases not matched to a gene.

The receptor's source is a female donor with early-stage non-small cell lung cancer. The sequences come from PBMCs, collected at surgery. The chain is built from TRBV29-1 and TRBJ1-5; 7 bases are a match to TRBD1. DNA of the CDR3: TGCAGCGTTACCACAGGGGACCCCAATCAGCCCCAGCATTTT. This encodes CSVTTGDPNQPQHF.